A selection of T cell receptor beta chains follows, all from one sample in a study of T cells after yellow fever vaccination. One entry per CDR3 protein, called by TCRdb with MiXCR from the 5' RACE reads. The table lists some 260,000 distinct CDR3 sequences, about 5.2% of them singletons. Sequences were derived from CD4+ T cells sorted from PBMCs, sampled on the day of the yellow fever booster vaccination. Receptors originate from a young man who received the YFV17D yellow fever vaccine. The CDR3 runs from the conserved cysteine through the conserved F or W. A D gene is named only where the DNA matches it firmly. Rows may omit the clone size; those that give it use once, few, many or a size class.

V	J	D	size	DNA	CDR3
TRBV20-1	TRBJ1-4	TRBD1	-	TGCAGTGCTAGAGGCGACAGGGGGCCGCCTGGTGAAAAACTGTTTTTT	CSARGDRGPPGEKLFF
TRBV7-6	TRBJ1-3	-	many	TGTGCCAGCAGCTTAGCATCTGGAAACACCATATATTTT	CASSLASGNTIYF
TRBV18	TRBJ2-3	-	-	TGTGCCAGCTCACCACCGTCCCCCACAGATACGCAGTATTTT	CASSPPSPTDTQYF
TRBV29-1	TRBJ2-2	-	many	TGCAGCGTCGGGGACCGACGACACACCGGGGAGCTGTTTTTT	CSVGDRRHTGELFF
TRBV5-1	TRBJ2-7	-	-	TGCGCCAGCAGCCCAGACATCCCCGGGGGCGAGCAGTACTTC	CASSPDIPGGEQYF
TRBV4-1	TRBJ2-3	-	many	TGCGCCAGCAGCCAGCCCGGCGCAGATACGCAGTATTTT	CASSQPGADTQYF
TRBV2	TRBJ2-1	TRBD1	many	TGTGCCAGCAGTGAAGCGAGGACAGGGGGCGATGAGCAGTTCTTC	CASSEARTGGDEQFF
TRBV6-5	TRBJ2-2	-	-	TGTGCCAGCAGTTACTCGGGGAGACCGAACACCGGGGAGCTGTTTTTT	CASSYSGRPNTGELFF
TRBV7-9	TRBJ1-3	-	-	TGTGCCAGCAGCACAACCGGGACTCCAAACACCATATATTTT	CASSTTGTPNTIYF
TRBV10-3	TRBJ2-5	TRBD2	-	TGTGCCATCAGTGACAGAGGTCGGGGGGATGAGACCCAGTACTTC	CAISDRGRGDETQYF
TRBV5-1	TRBJ1-6	TRBD1	few	TGCGCCAGCAGCTTGTCCGGACAGGGACTCTCACCCCTCCACTTT	CASSLSGQGLSPLHF
TRBV4-3	TRBJ2-3	TRBD2	many	TGCGCCAGCAGCCAAACCCTAGCGGGGGGAAACACAGATACGCAGTATTTT	CASSQTLAGGNTDTQYF
TRBV20-1	TRBJ1-1	-	few	TGCAGTGCTAGAGTGGGGGTCATGAACACTGAAGCTTTCTTT	CSARVGVMNTEAFF
TRBV6-1	TRBJ1-2	TRBD1	few	TGTGCCAGCAGCGCAACGGGGGACAGGACCAACTATGGCTACACCTTC	CASSATGDRTNYGYTF
TRBV7-2	TRBJ1-5	-	many	TGTGCCAGCAGCTTACGGTACAGGGACGATCAGCCCCAGCATTTT	CASSLRYRDDQPQHF
TRBV24-1	TRBJ1-5	-	few	TGTGCCACCAGTGCGGGCAGCTCGATCTATAGCAATCAGCCCCAGCATTTT	CATSAGSSIYSNQPQHF
TRBV11-2	TRBJ1-1	TRBD1	many	TGTGCCAGCAGCTTAGAACCGGACAGGGTTGTTTTCTTT	CASSLEPDRVVFF
TRBV24-1	TRBJ2-5	TRBD1	-	TGTGCCACCAGTGATGCCGGGACAGGTGACCAAGAGACCCAGTACTTC	CATSDAGTGDQETQYF
TRBV5-1	TRBJ1-1	-	many	TGCGCCAGCAGCTTTGAGGCAGGCACTGAAGCTTTCTTT	CASSFEAGTEAFF
TRBV6-6	TRBJ1-3	-	few	TGTGCCAGCACCGATTGGGGTGGGATTTCTGGAAACACCATATATTTT	CASTDWGGISGNTIYF
TRBV4-3	TRBJ1-6	-	-	TGCGCCAGCAGCCAGAAGGGAAACGGGCCGGCAAATTCACCCCTCCACTTT	CASSQKGNGPANSPLHF
TRBV12-3/TRBV12-4	TRBJ2-1	-	few	TGTGCCAGCAGTGGGCCCGAAGCGCATGAGCAGTTCTTC	CASSGPEAHEQFF
TRBV3-1	TRBJ2-5	-	many	TGTGCCAGCAGCCCGCGGGAAGAGACCCAGTACTTC	CASSPREETQYF
TRBV20-1	TRBJ2-3	TRBD2	-	TGCAGTGCTCATACTAGCGGGGCATCAGATACGCAGTATTTT	CSAHTSGASDTQYF
TRBV9	TRBJ2-7	-	-	TGTGCCAGCAGCGTAGATCCGGGGCGGACCTACGAGCAGTACTTC	CASSVDPGRTYEQYF
TRBV12-3/TRBV12-4	TRBJ1-1	-	-	TGTGCCAGCAACGGACAGCAGGGCACTGAAGCTTTCTTT	CASNGQQGTEAFF
TRBV12-3/TRBV12-4	TRBJ1-1	-	few	TGTGCCAGCAGCTGGGCATTGAACACTGAAGCTTTCTTT	CASSWALNTEAFF
TRBV5-5	TRBJ2-2	TRBD1	-	TGTGCCAGTCAGACAGGGGGCACCGGGGAGCTGTTTTTT	CASQTGGTGELFF
TRBV7-9	TRBJ1-4	-	many	TGTGCCAGCAGCTTAGGAAGGAGGGCAACTAATGAAAAACTGTTTTTT	CASSLGRRATNEKLFF
TRBV3-1	TRBJ1-6	-	-	TGTGCCAGCAGCCAAAACGGGGGGGGTGATTCACCCCTCCACTTT	CASSQNGGGDSPLHF
TRBV7-8	TRBJ2-2	TRBD1	-	TGTGCCAGCAGCTTGACACGAACACGACAGGGCCCGAACACCGGGGAGCTGTTTTTT	CASSLTRTRQGPNTGELFF
TRBV11-2	TRBJ2-1	TRBD1	few	TGTGCCAGCAGCTTTCGACAGGGCGGAGGCAATGAGCAGTTCTTC	CASSFRQGGGNEQFF
TRBV3-1	TRBJ2-1	-	-	TGTGCCAGCAGCCAAATGAATGGGCGGCCACCGATCTTC	CASSQMNGRPPIF
TRBV4-3	TRBJ2-2	-	few	TGCGCCAGCGGAACCCCAGTCGGGGGCGGGGAGCTGTTTTTT	CASGTPVGGGELFF
TRBV24-1	TRBJ2-4	TRBD2	many	TGTGCCACCAGTGATTCCGGGAGGGCCAAAAACATTCAGTACTTC	CATSDSGRAKNIQYF
TRBV4-3	TRBJ2-1	TRBD2	-	TGCGCCAGCAGCCTAGGGACTAGCGGGGACTACAATGAGCAGTTCTTC	CASSLGTSGDYNEQFF
TRBV9	TRBJ1-2	TRBD1	many	TGTGCCAGCAGCGCTACAGGGGAGGTTGGCTACACCTTC	CASSATGEVGYTF
TRBV24-1	TRBJ1-1	-	-	TGTGCCACCAGTGATCCTGAAGCTTTCTTT	CATSDPEAFF
TRBV7-2	TRBJ2-1	TRBD1	-	TGTGCCAGCAGCCCCGACAGGGACATCTACAATGAGCAGTTCTTC	CASSPDRDIYNEQFF
TRBV19	TRBJ1-5	-	many	TGTGCCAGTAGTATACAGTGGGGTGGCAATCAGCCCCAGCATTTT	CASSIQWGGNQPQHF
TRBV6-1	TRBJ2-1	-	few	TGTGCCAGCAGTCCACATAGAAATGAGCAGTTCTTC	CASSPHRNEQFF
TRBV5-1	TRBJ2-7	TRBD1	-	TGCGCCAGCAGCTTGCTTGGAGGGCAGGGGGCGAACGGGCAGTACTTC	CASSLLGGQGANGQYF
TRBV4-1	TRBJ2-3	TRBD2	-	TGCGCCAGCAGCATCTTAGCGGGGGGGCCAGATACGCAGTATTTT	CASSILAGGPDTQYF
TRBV9	TRBJ2-3	-	many	TGTGCCAGCAGCGTAGGTCCCTCCTCCACAGATACGCAGTATTTT	CASSVGPSSTDTQYF
TRBV10-3	TRBJ1-1	-	-	TGTGCCATCAGTGAGTACGGGGAGTTGAACACTGAAGCTTTCTTT	CAISEYGELNTEAFF
TRBV7-2	TRBJ2-2	-	many	TGTGCCAGCAGGCCTGCGGGACAGCTTGGCGCCGGGGAGCTGTTTTTT	CASRPAGQLGAGELFF
TRBV7-9	TRBJ1-3	-	many	TGTGCCAGCAGCTTAGTCAGCTCTGGAAACACCATATATTTT	CASSLVSSGNTIYF
TRBV5-1	TRBJ2-2	-	-	TGCGCCAGCAGCTCCGGGATGGGAAACACCGGGGAGCTGTTTTTT	CASSSGMGNTGELFF
TRBV15	TRBJ1-1	-	few	TGTGCCACCAGTGTGGGGGCACTGGGCAACACTGAAGCTTTCTTT	CATSVGALGNTEAFF
TRBV12-3/TRBV12-4	TRBJ1-5	-	many	TGTGCCAGCAGCCGCGGGTATCAGCCCCAGCATTTT	CASSRGYQPQHF
TRBV6-6	TRBJ1-4	-	many	TGTGCCAGCAGCTACAGCTTAGTTAATGAAAAACTGTTTTTT	CASSYSLVNEKLFF
TRBV12-3/TRBV12-4	TRBJ2-5	-	many	TGTGCCAGCAGCGAATTGGGGACCCAGTACTTC	CASSELGTQYF
TRBV4-2	TRBJ2-1	-	-	TGTGCCAGCAGCCCGTCCGGGACCCCTGGTGAGCAGTTCTTC	CASSPSGTPGEQFF
TRBV6-2/TRBV6-3	TRBJ1-5	-	many	TGTGCCAGCGGGAACAGGGATGTCGGTCAGCCCCAGCATTTT	CASGNRDVGQPQHF
TRBV7-2	TRBJ1-2	-	few	TGTGCCAGCAGCTTAGCAGGGAAACCCAGGAGAGGTGGCTACACCTTC	CASSLAGKPRRGGYTF